Reported below is one TCR beta chain. The antigen is not known. The ends lost 0 bases at V and 4 bases at J; junction bases unmatched: 7. Germline CDR1 SGHRS, CDR2 YFSETQ. The CDR3 totals 16 residues. Generated by immunoSEQ multiplex PCR, the TCRdb table keeps only in-frame clones and is missing some. The top ten clones hold about 9.8% of a sample with about 120,000 clones, 70% to 90% of them seen once. The data were taken from a study of T cell responses to AZD1222 COVID-19 vaccine. Study information: Second-dose timings of about 4 or about 12 weeks were pooled. Overall study findings and caveats: Clonal diversity may have been underestimated, and the donors were mostly white British, with more females than males. CD4 TCRs covered the whole spike, strongest at regions 160-218 and 743-854. The peak T cell response came first, and repertoires were sampled only after it.

The sample in question was peripheral blood, obtained on day 0 of AZD1222 vaccination. The clonotype was recovered from an adult in good health. The V call is TRBV5-1, the J call TRBJ1-2; 9 positions agree with TRBD1. The CDR3 reads CASSLAVGQGIYGYTF. The CDR3 nucleotides read TGCGCCAGCAGCTTGGCCGTAGGACAGGGGATCTATGGCTACACCTTC. The whole variable domain, remainder taken from reference TRBV5-1 and TRBJ1-2, is KAGVTQTPRYLIKTRGQQVTLSCSPISGHRSVSWYQQTPGQGLQFLFEYFSETQRNKGNFPGRFSGRQFSNSRSEMNVSTLELGDSALYLCASSLAVGQGIYGYTFGSGTRLTVV.